These T cell receptor beta chains were read from a single sample in a study of T cell responses to AZD1222 COVID-19 vaccine. The data were produced by immunoSEQ multiplex PCR, yet TCRdb's version contains in-frame clones alone and is incomplete. Altogether 140,000 or so clones are present, roughly 89% being singletons, with the ten largest covering approximately 1.5%. This specimen was peripheral blood, taken on day 0 of AZD1222 vaccination. Receptors originate from an adult in good health. Both conserved end residues are part of each CDR3. D genes are given only for firm matches.

CDR3aa	d_gene	v_gene
CASSLGLYEQYF	NA	TRBV5-1
CASAPRTGGTYEQYF	TRBD1	TRBV12-5
CASSLTSRDTEAFF	NA	TRBV7-9
CASSPARLSGTEAFF	NA	TRBV18
CASRGGPLGYTF	NA	TRBV28
CASSEELGLAFEQFF	TRBD2	TRBV2
CASSLGAGFNEKLFF	NA	TRBV28
CASSFSFLAGEYEQYF	TRBD2	TRBV5-1
CASSPPPGGTDTQYF	NA	TRBV7-9
CASKRVAFF	NA	TRBV6-4
CASIGGIYNEQFF	NA	TRBV28
CASSQAGEPFEQFF	NA	TRBV4-2
CASSQVRTYEQYF	NA	TRBV4-2
CASSPGPNTGELFF	NA	TRBV28
CASSVYQGNVNEQFF	NA	TRBV5-1
CASREGLNTEAFF	NA	TRBV2
CAWSVRTGNTIYF	NA	TRBV30
CASSQEPGRVTEAFF	NA	TRBV4-1
CASSYEVYNSPLHF	NA	TRBV28
CASSVGGTDQETQYF	NA	TRBV9
CATSRGGGQETQYF	NA	TRBV15
CASSSDGNTEAFF	NA	TRBV7-3
CASSFSVASGETQYF	NA	TRBV27
CASSLAEDRYHSNQPQHF	TRBD1	TRBV5-6
CAISESMRNTEAFF	NA	TRBV10-3
CASRVGWSGANVLTF	NA	TRBV5-1
CASNLGLAGDEQYF	TRBD2	TRBV5-6
CASSFAGTNYGYTF	NA	TRBV27
CASSRTDTQYF	NA	TRBV6-6
CASSSDGQGNTIYF	NA	TRBV5-1
CASTRGHSYEQYF	NA	TRBV2
CASSFTKRDSGANVLTF	NA	TRBV7-9
CASSPSKGLENEQYF	NA	TRBV5-1
CASSRAALGGLFF	NA	TRBV5-8
CASDRGSIQYF	TRBD1	TRBV28
CAWSEGGNQPQHF	NA	TRBV30
CASSPRPGDVFEQYF	NA	TRBV6-5
CASRNSHYEQYF	NA	TRBV5-1
CASKRDRSSYNEQFF	TRBD1	TRBV7-2
CASSLNPPGTQETQYF	NA	TRBV7-2
CASSSPGTILTNTIYF	NA	TRBV28